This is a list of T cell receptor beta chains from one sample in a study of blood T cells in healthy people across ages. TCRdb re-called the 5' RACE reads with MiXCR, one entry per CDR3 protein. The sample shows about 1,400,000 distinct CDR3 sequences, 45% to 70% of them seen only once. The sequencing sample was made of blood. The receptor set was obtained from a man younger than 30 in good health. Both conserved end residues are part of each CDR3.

CDR3: CASSPIGTQGLDTQYF
J: TRBJ2-3
length: 16
V: TRBV27

CDR3: CSAVPGNSYNEQFF
J: TRBJ2-1
length: 14
V: TRBV20-1

CDR3: CASSRSPSGGIPSTDTQYF
J: TRBJ2-3
length: 19
V: TRBV4-3

CDR3: CSARTGRSYEQYF
J: TRBJ2-7
length: 13
V: TRBV29-1

CDR3: CAISDHLDIANTEAFF
J: TRBJ1-1
length: 16
V: TRBV10-3

CDR3: CASSLRSLVAGGNYEQYF
J: .
length: 18
V: TRBV5-5

CDR3: CASSLWGAEGGYTF
J: TRBJ1-2
length: 14
V: TRBV27

CDR3: CSASTREQYF
J: TRBJ2-7
length: 10
V: TRBV20-1

CDR3: CATSDLVGGGADETQYF
J: TRBJ2-5
length: 17
V: TRBV15

CDR3: CASSQEVPGDEQYF
J: .
length: 14
V: TRBV5-8

CDR3: CASSLGSSRYEQYF
J: TRBJ2-7
length: 14
V: TRBV5-1

CDR3: CATGTGTSPLHF
J: TRBJ1-6
length: 12
V: TRBV6-5

CDR3: CSATGRAHEQYF
J: TRBJ2-7
length: 12
V: TRBV20-1

CDR3: CASSEQAGGPKRYEQYF
J: TRBJ2-7
length: 17
V: TRBV10-2

CDR3: CSASSFEQFF
J: TRBJ2-1
length: 10
V: TRBV20-1

CDR3: CSVGGTDPYEQYF
J: TRBJ2-7
length: 13
V: TRBV29-1

CDR3: CSARPDGPYNEQFF
J: TRBJ2-1
length: 14
V: TRBV20-1

CDR3: CASSPQLDWNEQFF
J: TRBJ2-1
length: 14
V: TRBV25-1

CDR3: CSVETRWDTQYF
J: TRBJ2-3
length: 12
V: TRBV29-1

CDR3: CASSARQGLYEQYF
J: .
length: 14
V: TRBV6-5

CDR3: CSAPTSGGTYRREQFF
J: TRBJ2-1
length: 16
V: TRBV20-1

CDR3: CASSPWTSGSSYEQYF
J: TRBJ2-7
length: 16
V: TRBV7-2

CDR3: CSARGSGGLNNEQFF
J: TRBJ2-1
length: 15
V: TRBV20-1

CDR3: CASSLGSGTGGNYGCTF
J: TRBJ1-2
length: 17
V: TRBV5-1

CDR3: CASGLNEQYF
J: TRBJ2-7
length: 10
V: TRBV12-5

CDR3: CASSQDTSGGGDTQYF
J: TRBJ2-3
length: 16
V: TRBV4-1